The present T cell receptor beta chain was sequenced within a study of CD8+CD57+ T cells in acquired aplastic anemia. Overall study context: Across the sorted CD4+ and CD8+ cells, DNA amounts averaged around 3.2 ug. Healthy donors gave about 10.8 million reads on average for CD4+ cells.

TCR beta VDJ combinations and CDR3 sequences were profiled from genomic DNA. One entry per CDR3 protein results from TCRdb running MiXCR on the reads. Here the sample spans about 180,000 distinct CDR3 sequences, approximately 46% being singletons. The germline CDR1 and CDR2 sequences are SGHRS and YFSETQ. This CDR3 region has 14 residues. V lost 0 bases, J lost 4 bases, and 10 bases lay in between. This clonotype was counted many times. The target antigen is unknown. Study-wide results and limits: The same twenty-nine CD8+ CDR3 sequences occurred in patients and in controls.

The sequence was collected from a human donor in good health. The sequenced sample consisted of sorted CD4+, CD8+, or CD8+CD57+ T cells (not recorded which) from PBMCs. V usage is TRBV5-1 and J usage is TRBJ1-2, with a tentative D call TRBD1 (6 bases). CDR3 region: CASSLVTQGYGYTF. CDR3 bases: TGCGCCAGCAGCTTGGTAACACAGGGCTATGGCTACACCTTC. The full variable domain, with the rest looked up from reference TRBV5-1 and TRBJ1-2, is KAGVTQTPRYLIKTRGQQVTLSCSPISGHRSVSWYQQTPGQGLQFLFEYFSETQRNKGNFPGRFSGRQFSNSRSEMNVSTLELGDSALYLCASSLVTQGYGYTFGSGTRLTVV.